This T cell receptor beta chain was retrieved from a study of regulatory T cells in long-lasting Graves disease. Time point in this sample: newly diagnosed GD, antithyroid drugs for less than 3 months. The TCR library used RNA extracted from PBMCs. This clonotype was detected ten times or more. This CDR3 spans 15 amino acids. The V and J ends lost 4 bases and 8 bases respectively, with 17 bases between them. CDR1 is LGHNA and CDR2 is YSLEER in the germline V gene. Libraries of TCR beta came from iRepertoire HTBI primers plus Arm-PCR of CDR3 regions. How the authors handled the data: Among the samples, 60 to 75 TRBV and 12 to 15 TRBJ segments were identified. TCRdb re-derived calls from the multiplex PCR reads in MiXCR, one entry per CDR3 protein. The V and J calls and clone size are TCRdb's, not the authors'. The sample contains 550,000 or so distinct CDR3 sequences, 12% of which appear only once. Another study also made use of these data, one on T cells in Graves' hyperthyroidism and ophthalmopathy. Per that paper: HTBI primers drove first-round RT-PCR of the TCR CDR3.

This clonotype originated in a woman aged 30 to 39 with Graves disease. This chain connects TRBV4-3 to TRBJ1-4; a weak D match, TRBD1 (6 bases). The specimen was peripheral blood mononuclear cells (PBMCs), collected at new diagnosis, from a patient treated with antithyroid drugs. CDR3 bases: TGCGCCAGCAGCCTCAGACAGGTGGCTGGAGAAAAACTGTTTTTT. It translates to CASSLRQVAGEKLFF.